Listed below are T cell receptor beta chains from one sample, sequenced in a study of beta chain features in type 1 diabetes. Here immunoSEQ multiplex PCR was the method, and the copy in TCRdb shows in-frame clones only, minus some. The sample contains about 330,000 clones, approximately 10% of which appear only once. Sequenced sample: naive CD4+ T cells from blood. The receptors were gathered from a woman aged 25-40 years in good health. Both conserved end residues are part of each CDR3. The D gene is left open where the match is weak. Not all rows give a size; the values are once, few, many and, for expanded clones, a class.

TRBJ2-7 | TRBD1 | TRBV7-2 | - | CASSPRGTGYSDSYEQYF | TGTGCCAGCAGCCCCAGGGGGACAGGGTACTCCGATTCCTACGAGCAGTACTTC
TRBJ2-5 | TRBD1 | TRBV14 | - | CASSLGATGGWETQYF | TGTGCCAGCAGCCTCGGGGCTACAGGGGGATGGGAGACCCAGTACTTC
TRBJ2-1 | - | TRBV7-2 | - | CASSSPGTLNEQFF | TGTGCCAGCAGCTCCCCAGGCACTCTCAATGAGCAGTTCTTC
TRBJ2-7 | TRBD2 | TRBV5-1 | - | CASSLGLAGGQTYEQYF | TGCGCCAGCAGCTTGGGCTTAGCGGGAGGACAAACCTACGAGCAGTACTTC
TRBJ2-7 | - | TRBV15 | few | CATSRDSGYEQYF | TGTGCCACCAGCAGAGATAGTGGCTACGAGCAGTACTTC
TRBJ1-1 | - | TRBV5-6 | few | CASSRTGTMNTEAFF | TGTGCCAGCAGCAGAACAGGGACCATGAACACTGAAGCTTTCTTT
TRBJ2-6 | TRBD1 | TRBV30 | - | CAWYSSGTGGSGANVLTF | TGTGCCTGGTATTCATCCGGGACAGGGGGTTCTGGGGCCAACGTCCTGACTTTC
TRBJ1-2 | TRBD1 | TRBV7-2 | - | CASSLTGGDYGYTF | TGTGCCAGCAGCTTGACAGGGGGTGACTATGGCTACACCTTC
TRBJ1-2 | - | TRBV30 | few | CAWSRTAYGYTF | TGTGCCTGGAGTCGGACAGCATATGGCTACACCTTC
TRBJ2-1 | TRBD2 | TRBV6-6 | few | CASSLLAAYNEQFF | TGTGCCAGCAGTTTACTAGCGGCCTACAATGAGCAGTTCTTC
TRBJ1-4 | TRBD1 | TRBV11-2 | - | CASSFHGTGNEKLFF | TGTGCCAGCAGCTTCCACGGGACAGGGAATGAAAAACTGTTTTTT
TRBJ2-1 | TRBD2 | TRBV6-4 | few | CASSPGGGGYNEQFF | TGTGCCAGCAGCCCCGGCGGGGGAGGGTACAATGAGCAGTTCTTC
TRBJ2-5 | TRBD2 | TRBV4-3 | few | CASSRLAGETQYF | TGCGCCAGCAGCCGACTAGCGGGAGAGACCCAGTACTTC
TRBJ2-1 | TRBD1 | TRBV7-2 | - | CASSADRGLFHNEQFF | TGTGCCAGCAGCGCGGACAGGGGGCTTTTTCACAATGAGCAGTTCTTC
TRBJ1-5 | TRBD1 | TRBV20-1 | few | CSARQGQPQHF | TGCAGTGCAAGACAGGGGCAGCCCCAGCATTTT
TRBJ1-1 | - | TRBV10-2 | - | CASSDPRTGSFSEAFF | TGCGCCAGCAGTGACCCCCGGACGGGATCTTTTTCTGAAGCTTTCTTT
TRBJ2-1 | TRBD2 | TRBV11-2 | few | CASSSLTGLAGLTLNEQFF | TGTGCCAGCAGCTCCCTAACGGGACTAGCGGGATTAACACTCAATGAGCAGTTCTTC
TRBJ2-3 | TRBD1 | TRBV15 | few | CATRGTDRPGTQYF | TGTGCCACCAGAGGAACGGACAGGCCGGGGACGCAGTATTTT
TRBJ1-1 | - | TRBV30 | - | CAWSRGHRNTEAFF | TGTGCCTGGAGTAGGGGACACCGGAACACTGAAGCTTTCTTT
TRBJ2-3 | TRBD1 | TRBV4-2 | - | CASSQDQGQGSDTQYF | TGTGCCAGCAGCCAAGATCAGGGACAGGGGTCAGATACGCAGTATTTT
TRBJ2-7 | TRBD2 | TRBV28 | few | CASSPSGEGGREQYF | TGTGCCAGCAGCCCTTCGGGGGAGGGTGGTAGGGAGCAGTACTTC
TRBJ2-7 | TRBD2 | TRBV4-2 | - | CASSQDPGLAVYEQYF | TGTGCCAGCAGCCAAGATCCCGGACTAGCGGTCTACGAGCAGTACTTC
TRBJ2-5 | TRBD2 | TRBV11-1 | - | CASSLGGLAGGETQYF | TGTGCCAGCAGCTTGGGCGGACTAGCGGGAGGAGAGACCCAGTACTTC
TRBJ2-7 | TRBD1 | TRBV28 | few | CASSPTGQGLYEQYF | TGTGCCAGCAGTCCGACGGGACAGGGGCTCTACGAGCAGTACTTC
TRBJ2-1 | - | TRBV28 | - | CASSEGLLNEQFF | TGTGCCAGCAGTGAGGGCCTACTGAATGAGCAGTTCTTC
TRBJ2-2 | TRBD2 | TRBV25-1 | - | CASSDPLAGGPVGGELFF | TGTGCCAGCAGTGATCCACTAGCGGGAGGGCCAGTGGGCGGGGAGCTGTTTTTT
TRBJ2-7 | - | TRBV18 | few | CASSPATGVQDEQYF | TGTGCCAGCTCACCCGCCACAGGTGTGCAGGACGAGCAGTACTTC
TRBJ2-3 | TRBD2 | TRBV9 | - | CASSSGTSGTTDTQYF | TGTGCCAGCAGCTCGGGGACTAGCGGAACCACAGATACGCAGTATTTT
TRBJ2-2 | - | TRBV30 | - | CAWSVLEGGELFF | TGTGCCTGGAGTGTATTGGAGGGCGGGGAGCTGTTTTTT
TRBJ2-5 | TRBD1 | TRBV9 | - | CASSRTGSETQYF | TGTGCCAGCAGCCGGACAGGGTCAGAGACCCAGTACTTC
TRBJ1-5 | - | TRBV19 | few | CASSMRWQGSNQPQHF | TGTGCCAGTAGTATGAGGTGGCAGGGAAGCAATCAGCCCCAGCATTTT
TRBJ2-7 | TRBD1 | TRBV7-9 | few | CASSRPPGTGSYEQYF | TGTGCCAGCAGCCGCCCCCCGGGGACAGGTTCCTACGAGCAGTACTTC
TRBJ2-7 | TRBD2 | TRBV6-6 | - | CASREGESYEQYF | TGTGCCAGCCGGGAGGGAGAAAGCTACGAGCAGTACTTC
TRBJ2-7 | - | TRBV7-8 | - | CASSRHPYEQYF | TGTGCCAGCAGCCGACACCCCTACGAGCAGTACTTC
TRBJ1-2 | - | TRBV2 | few | CASSDLTGYNYGYTF | TGTGCCAGCAGTGATTTAACAGGGTACAACTATGGCTACACCTTC
TRBJ2-2 | - | TRBV5-4 | - | CASSVDSAPGTGELFF | TGTGCCAGCAGCGTTGACAGCGCCCCGGGCACCGGGGAGCTGTTTTTT
TRBJ2-2 | - | TRBV5-1 | - | CASNGGFTGELFF | TGCGCCAGCAACGGCGGGTTCACCGGGGAGCTGTTTTTT
TRBJ2-1 | TRBD2 | TRBV29-1 | - | CSVESAVGTSGRSYNEQFF | TGCAGCGTTGAGTCGGCGGTAGGGACTAGCGGGAGGTCATACAATGAGCAGTTCTTC
TRBJ2-2 | - | TRBV15 | few | CATSSPSGELFF | TGTGCCACCAGCAGCCCCTCCGGGGAGCTGTTTTTT
TRBJ1-2 | TRBD1 | TRBV30 | - | CAWSKGGTASLAGYTF | TGTGCCTGGAGTAAAGGCGGGACAGCCTCCCTGGCGGGCTACACCTTC
TRBJ2-2 | - | TRBV9 | few | CASSVGVSGNTGELFF | TGTGCCAGCAGCGTAGGGGTTAGCGGGAACACCGGGGAGCTGTTTTTT
TRBJ1-2 | - | TRBV18 | few | CASSPSDRNYGYTF | TGTGCCAGCTCACCGAGCGACAGGAACTATGGCTACACCTTC
TRBJ1-1 | - | TRBV6-6 | - | CASSYGEWNTEAFF | TGTGCCAGCAGTTACGGGGAGTGGAACACTGAAGCTTTCTTT
TRBJ1-5 | - | TRBV19 | few | CASNKVRQPQHF | TGTGCCAGTAATAAGGTGAGGCAGCCCCAGCATTTT
TRBJ2-7 | TRBD1 | TRBV27 | few | CASSSFDRADYEQYF | TGTGCCAGCAGTTCCTTCGACAGGGCGGACTACGAGCAGTACTTC
TRBJ2-1 | TRBD2 | TRBV9 | few | CASSVGASGLDEQFF | TGTGCCAGCAGCGTAGGGGCTAGCGGGTTAGATGAGCAGTTCTTC
TRBJ2-1 | - | TRBV7-9 | - | CASSLETGNEQFF | TGTGCCAGCAGCTTAGAGACGGGCAATGAGCAGTTCTTC
TRBJ2-1 | - | TRBV7-3 | few | CASSSWARRNEQFF | TGTGCCAGCAGCTCGTGGGCCCGCAGGAATGAGCAGTTCTTC
TRBJ2-3 | - | TRBV7-9 | - | CASSVSGDTQYF | TGTGCCAGCAGCGTTTCGGGAGATACGCAGTATTTT
TRBJ2-7 | TRBD2 | TRBV7-2 | few | CASSLDWASGSEQYF | TGTGCCAGCAGCTTAGACTGGGCTAGCGGATCCGAGCAGTACTTC
TRBJ2-7 | TRBD1 | TRBV2 | few | CANIPGQGTYEQYF | TGTGCCAACATTCCGGGACAGGGAACCTACGAGCAGTACTTC
TRBJ2-4 | - | TRBV18 | - | CASSLQESIQYF | TGTGCCAGCTCCCTACAGGAGAGCATTCAGTACTTC
TRBJ1-2 | TRBD1 | TRBV7-2 | few | CASSSSTGESGYTF | TGTGCCAGCAGCTCCTCGACAGGGGAGTCTGGCTACACCTTC
TRBJ2-3 | TRBD2 | TRBV2 | - | CASILAGTDTQYF | TGTGCCAGCATCCTAGCGGGGACAGATACGCAGTATTTT
TRBJ2-1 | TRBD1 | TRBV4-2 | - | CASSQPGTGANEQFF | TGTGCCAGCAGCCAACCCGGGACAGGGGCAAATGAGCAGTTCTTC
TRBJ2-7 | - | TRBV29-1 | few | CSVATGFSSYEQYF | TGCAGCGTTGCCACAGGGTTTTCATCCTACGAGCAGTACTTC